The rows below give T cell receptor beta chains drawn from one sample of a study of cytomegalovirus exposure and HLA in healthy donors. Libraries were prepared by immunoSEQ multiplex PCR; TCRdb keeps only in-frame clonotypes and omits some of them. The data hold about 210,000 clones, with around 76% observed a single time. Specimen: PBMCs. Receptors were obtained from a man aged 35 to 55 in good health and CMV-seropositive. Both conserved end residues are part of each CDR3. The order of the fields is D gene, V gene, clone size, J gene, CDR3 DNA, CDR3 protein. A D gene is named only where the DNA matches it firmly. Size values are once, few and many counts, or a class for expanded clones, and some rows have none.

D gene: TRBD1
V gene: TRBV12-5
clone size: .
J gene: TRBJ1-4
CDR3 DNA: TGTGCTAGTGGTTCATCCTGGGACAGGACGCGGATCCCAACTAATGAAAAACTGTTTTTT
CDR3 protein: CASGSSWDRTRIPTNEKLFF

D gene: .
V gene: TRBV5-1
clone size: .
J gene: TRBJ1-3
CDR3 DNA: TGCGCCAGCAGCTTAGAGGGGACTCACTCTGGAAACACCATATATTTT
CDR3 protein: CASSLEGTHSGNTIYF

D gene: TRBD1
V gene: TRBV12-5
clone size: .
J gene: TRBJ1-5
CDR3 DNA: TGTGCTAGTGGGGCCAACAGGGGAAATTCCAATCAGCCCCAGCATTTT
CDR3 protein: CASGANRGNSNQPQHF

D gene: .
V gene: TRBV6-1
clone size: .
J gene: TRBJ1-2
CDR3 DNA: TGTGCCAGCAGTGAAGCGGACAACAGGAACTATGGCTACACCTTC
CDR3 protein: CASSEADNRNYGYTF

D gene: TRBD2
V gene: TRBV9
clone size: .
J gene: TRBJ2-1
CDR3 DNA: TGTGCCAGCAGCGCTGTAGGACTAGAAAGCAATGAGCAGTTCTTC
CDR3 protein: CASSAVGLESNEQFF

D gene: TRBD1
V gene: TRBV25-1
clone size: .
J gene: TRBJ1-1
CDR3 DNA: TGTGCCAGCAGTGGTCGGGACAGGGTCAACACTGAAGCTTTCTTT
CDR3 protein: CASSGRDRVNTEAFF

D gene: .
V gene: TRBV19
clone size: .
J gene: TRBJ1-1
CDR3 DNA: TGTGCCAGTAGTATAGACCTCCTCAGGGGTCTGGGGACTGAAGCTTTCTTT
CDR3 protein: CASSIDLLRGLGTEAFF

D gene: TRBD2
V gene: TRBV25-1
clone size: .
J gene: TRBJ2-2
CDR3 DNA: TGTGCCAGCAGGGGACTAGCTTGGACCGGGGAGCTGTTTTTT
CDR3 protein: CASRGLAWTGELFF

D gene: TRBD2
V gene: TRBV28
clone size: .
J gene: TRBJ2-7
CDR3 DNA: TGTGCCAGCAGTACTCCGACTAGCGGTAGATCCTACGAGCAGTACTTC
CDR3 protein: CASSTPTSGRSYEQYF

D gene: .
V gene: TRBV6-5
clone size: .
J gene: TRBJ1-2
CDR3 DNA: TGTGCCAGCAGCCCGCATGAGGGCTATGGCTACACCTTC
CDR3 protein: CASSPHEGYGYTF

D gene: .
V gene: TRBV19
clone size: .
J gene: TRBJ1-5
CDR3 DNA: TGTGCCAGTAGTATTTTAGGTGGCAGGGAACAGCCCCAGCATTTT
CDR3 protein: CASSILGGREQPQHF

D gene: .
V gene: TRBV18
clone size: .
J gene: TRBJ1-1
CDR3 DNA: TGTGCCAGCTCACCAGATAGGGGGAACACTGAAGCTTTCTTT
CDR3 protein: CASSPDRGNTEAFF

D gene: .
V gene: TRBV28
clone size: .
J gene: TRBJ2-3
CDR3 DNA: TGTGCCAGCAGTTTTGGGGGGGCGGGCACAGATACGCAGTATTTT
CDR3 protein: CASSFGGAGTDTQYF

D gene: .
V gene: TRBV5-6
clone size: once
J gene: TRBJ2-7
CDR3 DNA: TGTGCCAGCAGCTTGACGGGTTCCTACGAGCAGTACTTC
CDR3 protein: CASSLTGSYEQYF

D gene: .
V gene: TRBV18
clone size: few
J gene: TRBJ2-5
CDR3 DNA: TGTGCCAGCTTACCGCGTTACCAAGAGACCCAGTACTTC
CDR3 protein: CASLPRYQETQYF

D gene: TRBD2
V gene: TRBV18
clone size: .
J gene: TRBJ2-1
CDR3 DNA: TGTGCCAGCTCAGCCGGGACTAGCGGGAGATCCTACAATGAGCAGTTCTTC
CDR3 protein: CASSAGTSGRSYNEQFF

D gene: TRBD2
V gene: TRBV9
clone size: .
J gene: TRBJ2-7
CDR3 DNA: TGTGCCAGCAGCGTCGCGGGAGGCCCCTACGAGCAGTACTTC
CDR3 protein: CASSVAGGPYEQYF

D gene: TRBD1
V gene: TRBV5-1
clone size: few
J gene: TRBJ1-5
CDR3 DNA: TGCGCCAGCAGCTTGGAATCAGGGGGTCATCAGCCCCAGCATTTT
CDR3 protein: CASSLESGGHQPQHF

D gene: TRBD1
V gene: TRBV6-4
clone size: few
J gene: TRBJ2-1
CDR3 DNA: TGTGCCAGCAGTCTAAACAGGGGGCTAACAGTTGAGCAGTTCTTC
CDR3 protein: CASSLNRGLTVEQFF

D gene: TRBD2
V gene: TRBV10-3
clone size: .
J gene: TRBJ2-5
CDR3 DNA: TGTGCCATCGGGGGGCTAGCGGGAGCTGGAGAGACCCAGTACTTC
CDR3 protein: CAIGGLAGAGETQYF

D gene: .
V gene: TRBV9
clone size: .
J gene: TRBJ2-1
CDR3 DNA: TGTGCCAGCAGCGTAGGAACACTAGCAGGAGAGGATGAGCAGTTCTTC
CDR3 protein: CASSVGTLAGEDEQFF

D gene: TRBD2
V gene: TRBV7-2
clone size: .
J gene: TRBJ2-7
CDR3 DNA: TGTGCCAGCAGCTTAACCGGACTAGCGGCCTACGAGCAGTACTTC
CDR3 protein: CASSLTGLAAYEQYF

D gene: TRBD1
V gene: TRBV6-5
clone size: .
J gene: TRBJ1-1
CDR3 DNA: TGTGCCAGCAGTTCGGGACAGGGAGGCACTGAAGCTTTCTTT
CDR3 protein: CASSSGQGGTEAFF

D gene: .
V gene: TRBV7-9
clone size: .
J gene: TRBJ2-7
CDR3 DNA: TGTGCCAGCAGCTTAAAGGCCGGTCTCCTAGCCTACGAGCAGTACTTC
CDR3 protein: CASSLKAGLLAYEQYF

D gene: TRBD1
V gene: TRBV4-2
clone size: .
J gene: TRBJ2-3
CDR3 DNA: TGTGCCAGCAGCCAAGCCGGGACAGGTCTCACAGATACGCAGTATTTT
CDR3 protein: CASSQAGTGLTDTQYF

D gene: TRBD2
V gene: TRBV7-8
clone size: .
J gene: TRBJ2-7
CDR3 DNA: TGTGCCAGCAGCTGGACTAGCGGGGCTACCTACGAGCAGTACTTC
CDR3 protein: CASSWTSGATYEQYF

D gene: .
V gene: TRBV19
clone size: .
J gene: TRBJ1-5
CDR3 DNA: TGTGCCAGTAACCCGACAGGCGGTTATAGCAATCAGCCCCAGCATTTT
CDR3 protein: CASNPTGGYSNQPQHF

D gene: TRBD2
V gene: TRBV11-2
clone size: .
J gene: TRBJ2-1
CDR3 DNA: TGTGCCAGCAGCCCCCGGACTAGTGTTCAGTTCTTC
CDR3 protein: CASSPRTSVQFF

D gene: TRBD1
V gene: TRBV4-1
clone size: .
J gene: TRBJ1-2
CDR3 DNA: TGCGCCAGCAGCTCTCCCGCCAGGGGGATTTATGGCTACACCTTC
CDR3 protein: CASSSPARGIYGYTF

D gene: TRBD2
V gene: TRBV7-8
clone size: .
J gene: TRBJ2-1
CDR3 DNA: TGTGCCAGCAGCCGTGGGCTAGCGGGAGGGTATGAGCAGTTCTTC
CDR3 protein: CASSRGLAGGYEQFF

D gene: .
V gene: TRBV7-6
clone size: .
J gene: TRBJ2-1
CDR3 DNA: TGTGCCAGCAGCTCGGAGCGGGCCGGGGTGGGGGAGCAGTTCTTC
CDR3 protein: CASSSERAGVGEQFF

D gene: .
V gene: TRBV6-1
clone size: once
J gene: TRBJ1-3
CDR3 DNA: TGTGCTCTGGGGGGGTTCGGATCTGGAAACACCATATATTTT
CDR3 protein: CALGGFGSGNTIYF

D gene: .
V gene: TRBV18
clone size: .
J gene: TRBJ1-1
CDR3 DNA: TGTGCCAGCTCACCCTCTAGGAGAGAGAACACTGAAGCTTTCTTT
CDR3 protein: CASSPSRRENTEAFF

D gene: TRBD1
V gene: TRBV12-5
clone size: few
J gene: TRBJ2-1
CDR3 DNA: TGTGCTAGTGGTTTTACCCTATTCCCGACAGGGAAATTAAGAAATGAGCAGTTCTTC
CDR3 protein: CASGFTLFPTGKLRNEQFF

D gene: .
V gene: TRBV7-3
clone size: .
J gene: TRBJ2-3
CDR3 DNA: TGTGCCAGCAGGACCAAACTAGGCGGTGCAGATACGCAGTATTTT
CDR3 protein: CASRTKLGGADTQYF